The 14 T cell receptor beta chains presented below share a single source sample, sequenced in a study of spatial heterogeneity in lung cancer. TCRdb reprocessed the 5' RACE reads via MiXCR and lists one record per CDR3 protein. The data show 40,000 to 45,000 distinct CDR3 sequences, about 13% seen once. As for time point: sample taken at primary tumor resection. Tumor, nontumor lung or frozen PBMC supplied whole RNA, sequenced without sorting. Sequenced material: PBMCs, taken at surgery. The receptors derive from a male donor with early-stage non-small cell lung cancer.

This clonotype was picked up a small number of times. CDR3 bases: TGTGCCAGCAGAGAGGCAAGAGATACGCAGTATTTT. This codes for CASREARDTQYF. The chain uses TRBV28 and TRBJ2-3; D is unclear. The CDR3 has 12 amino acids. The V end lost 6 bases, the J end lost 5 bases, and 9 bases lay between the germline ends. CDR1 and CDR2 (germline): MDHEN, SYDVKM. The variable domain in full, completed from reference TRBV28 and TRBJ2-3, reads DVKVTQSSRYLVKRTGEKVFLECVQDMDHENMFWYRQDPGLGLRLIYFSYDVKMKEKGDIPEGYSVSREKKERFSLILESASTNQTSMYLCASREARDTQYFGPGTRLTVL.

This clonotype was seen ten or more times. V gene TRBV30 combines with J gene TRBJ2-2, with D unclear. Trimming removed 4 bases from V and 2 bases from J, with 11 bases in between. Germline V lookup: CDR1 GTSNPN, CDR2 SVGIG (reference sequence). The CDR3 contains 14 residues. CDR3 residues: CAWKTSHNTGELFF. The CDR3 bases are TGTGCCTGGAAAACGTCGCACAACACCGGGGAGCTGTTTTTT.

This chain connects TRBV2 to TRBJ2-1; 7 bases match TRBD2. Germline CDR1 reads SNHLY; CDR2 reads FYNNEI. V dropped 7 bases and J dropped 0; count of bases not matched to a gene: 6. CDR3 length: 15 amino acids. CDR3 DNA: TGTGCCAGCAACCCGAGCGGGGACTCCTACAATGAGCAGTTCTTC. Protein: CASNPSGDSYNEQFF.

This clonotype was seen a handful of times. The rearrangement links TRBV12-3 or TRBV12-4 to TRBJ2-7; D possibly corresponds to TRBD2 (6 bases). The CDR3 consists of 13 residues. Trimming stripped 5 bases from V and 1 base from J, with 9 bases between. This CDR3 is CASSRTISYEQYF. The CDR3 nucleotides are TGTGCCAGCAGTAGGACTATATCCTACGAGCAGTACTTC.

This clonotype was seen a handful of times. J is TRBJ2-7 and V is TRBV27, with D maybe TRBD1 (7 bases). The CDR3 is made up of 14 amino acids. V was cut by 0 bases and J by 5 bases, with 11 bases left in between. CDR1 is MNHEY, CDR2 SMNVEV, per germline (reference sequence). The CDR3 is CASSLSGRGDEQYF. The DNA of the CDR3 is TGTGCCAGCAGTTTATCCGGCAGGGGGGACGAGCAGTACTTC.

This clonotype has a count of ten or more. The J gene is TRBJ1-1, the V gene TRBV29-1; D not certain. The length of the CDR3 is 14 residues. The germline gives CDR1 SQVTM, CDR2 ANQGSEA. V gave up 1 base and J gave up 0 bases, with 9 bases separating them. The CDR3 DNA sequence: TGCAGCGTTGAAGTTGGCGGAATGAACACTGAAGCTTTCTTT. The encoded protein is CSVEVGGMNTEAFF.

This clonotype has a handful of counts. This chain links TRBV7-6 with TRBJ2-1; 8 nucleotides line up with TRBD1. The CDR3 loop spans 14 amino acids. The J segment lost 4 bases and the V segment lost 1 base, leaving 0 bases of the junction unmatched. Germline CDR1 SGHVS, CDR2 FNYEAQ. DNA of the CDR3: TGTGCCAGCAGCTTAGGGACAGGGTACAATGAGCAGTTCTTC. As protein: CASSLGTGYNEQFF.

The J gene is TRBJ1-4, the V gene TRBV24-1; D gene uncertain. There are 15 residues in the CDR3. CDR1 KGHDR and CDR2 SFDVKD come from the germline V gene. The V end lost 0 bases, the J end lost 6 bases, and 10 bases lay between the germline ends. The CDR3 DNA sequence: TGTGCCACCAGTGATTTGAATCCTACCTATGAAAAACTGTTTTTT. It is translated as CATSDLNPTYEKLFF.

This clonotype was counted ten times or more. The rearrangement links TRBV7-8 to TRBJ2-5; tentatively, D is TRBD2 (6 bases). V gave up 2 bases and J gave up 7 bases, with 17 bases separating them. The CDR3 is 15 residues long. Germline CDR1 SGHVS, CDR2 FQNEAQ. This CDR3 is CASSLTRLAVGTQYF. The CDR3 nucleotides read TGTGCCAGCAGCTTAACGCGATTAGCGGTGGGGACCCAGTACTTC. The complete variable domain, with remaining parts taken from reference TRBV7-8 and TRBJ2-5, reads GAGVSQSPRYKVAKRGQDVALRCDPISGHVSLFWYQQALGQGPEFLTYFQNEAQLDKSGLPSDRFFAERPEGSVSTLKIQRTQQEDSAVYLCASSLTRLAVGTQYFGPGTRLLVL.

The chain combines TRBV11-2 with TRBJ1-2, with TRBD1 identical over 7 bases. With V trimmed by 4 bases and J by 2 bases, 10 bases remained unmatched. Germline V gene sequence: CDR1 SGHAT, CDR2 FQNNGV. This CDR3 has 16 residues. The CDR3 sequence: CASSSPNRGRNYGYTF. CDR3 bases: TGTGCCAGCAGCTCGCCGAACAGGGGCCGGAACTATGGCTACACCTTC.

This chain links TRBV7-6 with TRBJ1-1, with D unclear. CDR1 and CDR2 from the germline V gene are SGHVS and FNYEAQ. Trimming shortened V by 1 base and J by 2 bases, and 8 bases separated the two germline ends. CDR3 length equals 14 residues. The CDR3 loop is CASSLESDNTEAFF. CDR3 in DNA: TGTGCCAGCAGCTTAGAATCCGATAACACTGAAGCTTTCTTT.

As to this clonotype: This sequence may be a read error, since a much larger clone differs from it by one base. This rearrangement joins TRBV28 to TRBJ2-5; D call uncertain. The ends were cut back, 1 base at V and 1 base at J, with 7 bases in the middle. The CDR3 extends over 14 amino acids. Germline lookup yields CDR1 MDHEN and CDR2 SYDVKM. CDR3 sequence reads: CASSLSRTQETQYF. Written as DNA, the CDR3 is TGTGCCAGCAGTTTATCTCGGACCCAAGAGACCCAGTACTTC.

This clonotype was detected ten times or more. The V gene is TRBV3-2, the J gene TRBJ2-7. TRBV3-2 is shown as a pseudogene. The CDR3 has 11 amino acids. The CDR3, as DNA: TGTGCCAGCAGCCAAGCCTACGAGCAGTACTTC. Translating it yields CASSQAYEQYF.

V and J are TRBV4-1 and TRBJ2-5, with D perhaps TRBD2 (6 bases). Deletions cut 3 bases from V and 4 bases from J, with 15 bases between. Per the germline V gene, CDR1 is MGHRA and CDR2 is YSYEKL. This CDR3 is 15 amino acids long. CDR3 region: CASSHSGEVVETQYF. The CDR3 DNA is TGCGCCAGCAGCCATTCGGGGGAGGTGGTAGAGACCCAGTACTTC.